Listed below are T cell receptor beta chains from one sample, sequenced in a study of T-cell reconstitution after alpha-beta-depleted transplantation in children. One entry per CDR3 protein, called by TCRdb with MiXCR from the PCR reads. The data contain about 190,000 distinct CDR3 sequences, around 7% of them singletons. The material sequenced was PBMCs from the stem cell graft donor, taken from the stem cell graft. The source of these receptors is a human donor who donated a stem cell graft to a child with Wiskott-Aldrich syndrome. Both conserved end residues are part of each CDR3. Each record gives: D gene, J gene, clone size, V gene, CDR3 protein, CDR3 DNA. The D gene is left open where the match is weak. Clone size is stated in some rows and not others, as once, few, many or a class when expanded.

>TRBD1|TRBJ1-2|many|TRBV6-1
CAAGQGADYGYTF
TGTGCCGCAGGGCAGGGGGCGGACTATGGCTACACCTTC
>-|TRBJ2-3|many|TRBV27
CASRLLEESTDTQYF
TGTGCCAGCAGGTTGTTAGAGGAAAGCACAGATACGCAGTATTTT
>-|TRBJ1-6|many|TRBV28
CASSPSGVVRNSPLHF
TGTGCCAGCAGTCCCTCAGGGGTAGTTCGTAATTCACCCCTCCACTTT
>-|TRBJ2-2|many|TRBV5-1
CASSLQLTAGELFF
TGCGCCAGCAGCTTACAACTTACAGCCGGGGAGCTGTTTTTT
>TRBD2|TRBJ2-3|many|TRBV7-9
CASSTASGGADTQYF
TGTGCCAGCAGCACGGCTAGCGGGGGGGCGGATACGCAGTATTTT
>TRBD2|TRBJ2-5|-|TRBV14
CASSRVLAGVETQYF
TGTGCCAGCAGCCGGGTGCTAGCGGGAGTCGAGACCCAGTACTTC
>TRBD2|TRBJ2-1|many|TRBV2
CASSEREGSYNEQFF
TGTGCCAGCAGTGAGCGGGAGGGTTCCTACAATGAGCAGTTCTTC
>-|TRBJ2-5|few|TRBV6-8
CASRSELTGIQYF
TGTGCCAGCCGAAGCGAGCTGACGGGTATTCAGTACTTC
>TRBD2|TRBJ2-4|-|TRBV7-8
CASSSGLAGFKNIQYF
TGTGCCAGCAGCTCGGGACTAGCGGGGTTCAAAAACATTCAGTACTTC
>-|TRBJ1-5|-|TRBV20-1
CSAGTSRTYQPQHF
TGCAGTGCCGGGACAAGCCGAACGTATCAGCCCCAGCATTTT
>TRBD1|TRBJ2-7|-|TRBV11-2
CASSYRRDRRTYEQYF
TGTGCCAGCAGCTACCGCCGGGACAGGCGGACCTACGAGCAGTACTTC
>-|TRBJ1-2|many|TRBV29-1
CSVGYEGGYTF
TGCAGCGTTGGCTACGAGGGTGGCTACACCTTC
>-|TRBJ2-1|many|TRBV20-1
CSARDPGGKTYNEQFF
TGCAGTGCTAGAGATCCTGGCGGGAAGACTTACAATGAGCAGTTCTTC
>-|TRBJ2-1|-|TRBV14
CASSPDRTFYNEQFF
TGTGCCAGCAGCCCGGACAGAACCTTCTACAATGAGCAGTTCTTC
>-|TRBJ2-2|-|TRBV4-2
CASGGGRGGANTGELFF
TGTGCCAGCGGGGGAGGTCGTGGAGGGGCGAACACCGGGGAGCTGTTTTTT
>TRBD2|TRBJ2-1|few|TRBV28
CASSLLAGGFKNEQFF
TGTGCCAGCAGTTTATTAGCGGGGGGCTTCAAGAATGAGCAGTTCTTC
>TRBD1|TRBJ1-1|-|TRBV12-3/TRBV12-4
CASSLSDRGNTEAFF
TGTGCCAGCAGTTTATCTGACAGGGGGAACACTGAAGCTTTCTTT
>TRBD1|TRBJ2-7|-|TRBV7-9
CASSRTGLSYEQYF
TGTGCCAGCAGTCGGACAGGACTCTCCTACGAGCAGTACTTC
>-|TRBJ1-1|-|TRBV7-9
CASSPTQGPGTEAFF
TGTGCCAGCAGCCCTACACAGGGACCTGGCACTGAAGCTTTCTTT
>-|TRBJ2-7|few|TRBV28
CASSLSGGGAYEQYF
TGTGCCAGCAGTTTATCAGGAGGGGGCGCTTACGAGCAGTACTTC
>TRBD2|TRBJ2-7|many|TRBV29-1
CSCLAGVSYEQYF
TGCAGCTGTCTGGCGGGGGTCTCCTACGAGCAGTACTTC
>TRBD2|TRBJ2-6|many|TRBV5-1
CASSLASGTTGANVLTF
TGCGCCAGCAGCTTGGCTAGCGGGACGACTGGGGCCAACGTCCTGACTTTC
>-|TRBJ1-1|many|TRBV6-5
CASSPLTIPVEAFF
TGTGCCAGCAGTCCTCTGACGATCCCGGTTGAAGCTTTCTTT
>TRBD2|TRBJ2-3|many|TRBV29-1
CSGRLAGYTDTQYF
TGCAGCGGCCGACTAGCGGGTTACACAGATACGCAGTATTTT
>-|TRBJ1-4|many|TRBV5-1
CASSLNPFGGEKLFF
TGCGCCAGCAGCTTGAACCCCTTTGGTGGGGAAAAACTGTTTTTT
>TRBD1|TRBJ2-7|once|TRBV5-1
CASSLQQGATYEQYF
TGCGCCAGCAGCTTGCAACAGGGGGCAACCTACGAGCAGTACTTC
>-|TRBJ2-7|few|TRBV30
CAWSAAYEQYF
TGTGCCTGGAGTGCAGCCTACGAGCAGTACTTC
>-|TRBJ1-1|-|TRBV21-1
CASAAGGGTEAFF
TGTGCCAGCGCCGCAGGGGGCGGCACTGAAGCTTTCTTT